The 27 T cell receptor beta chains below all came from one sample that was sequenced in a study of cytomegalovirus exposure and HLA in healthy donors. The PCR was carried out with 60 Vbeta primers and 13 Jbeta primers. TCRdb's table, derived via immunoSEQ multiplex PCR, lists solely in-frame clones and lacks some. This sample yields about 250,000 clones, of which more than 75% are seen a single time; about 0.25% belongs to the top ten. The specimen sequenced was PBMCs. The receptor set was obtained from a girl aged 2 to 10 in good health and CMV-seronegative.

The chain has TRBV10-2 and TRBJ2-1; D not resolved. CDR1 is WSHSY and CDR2 is SAAADI in the germline V gene. Trimming left V 0 bases short and J 0 bases short, with 12 bases between. The CDR3 has 17 residues. CDR3 sequence: CASSESPSWSSYNEQFF. Here the CDR3 DNA reads TGCGCCAGCAGTGAGTCACCGTCGTGGAGCTCCTACAATGAGCAGTTCTTC.

This chain connects TRBV27 to TRBJ2-7; 14 bases fit TRBD2. V lost 5 bases to trimming and J lost 5 bases; unmatched junction nucleotides: 8. From germline, CDR1 is MNHEY and CDR2 SMNVEV (reference sequence). The CDR3 is 16 residues long. CDR3 sequence: CASSPRGLAGVHEQYF. Here the CDR3 DNA reads TGTGCCAGCAGTCCCAGGGGACTAGCGGGGGTTCACGAGCAGTACTTC.

The chain is built from TRBV7-2 and TRBJ1-1; 8 positions agree with TRBD1. Germline V gene data show CDR1 as SGHTA and CDR2 as FQGNSA. The trim removed 3 bases at V and 4 bases at J, leaving 7 bases unmatched. The length of the CDR3 is 15 residues. CDR3 sequence (DNA): TGTGCCAGCAGCTTCATACAGGGGGAAAGCACTGAAGCTTTCTTT. It yields the protein CASSFIQGESTEAFF.

The V and J genes are TRBV28 and TRBJ2-5; no firm D call. CDR1 MDHEN and CDR2 SYDVKM come from the germline V gene. The CDR3 is made up of 10 amino acids. Trimming took 7 bases from V and 2 from J, leaving 2 bases between them. The CDR3 is CASTQETQYF. The DNA for the CDR3 is TGTGCCAGCACGCAAGAGACCCAGTACTTC.

The CDR3 nucleotides are TGCAGCGTTGCTGCGGGGGGGCCAGATACGCAGTATTTT. Translating gives CSVAAGGPDTQYF. This sequence joins TRBV29-1 and TRBJ2-3, with 9 bases lining up with TRBD2. The CDR3 consists of 13 residues. V was pared by 4 bases and J by 4 bases, with 3 bases of the junction left unmatched. Germline loops: CDR1 SQVTM, CDR2 ANQGSEA.

The genes are TRBV6-5 and TRBJ1-6, with D unclear. The germline V and J ends were trimmed by 0 bases and 5 bases, with 8 bases remaining between them. Germline lookup yields CDR1 MNHEY and CDR2 SVGAGI. The CDR3 spans 15 residues. CDR3 sequence (DNA): TGTGCCAGCAGTTACTCGTTCACAAATAATTCACCCCTCCACTTT. Its translation: CASSYSFTNNSPLHF.

The chain has TRBV20-1 and TRBJ2-3, with 9 bases that match TRBD1. This CDR3 contains 11 residues. CDR1 and CDR2 (germline): DFQATT, SNEGSKA (reference sequence). With V trimmed by 6 bases and J by 12 bases, 7 bases remained unmatched. This chain's CDR3 is CSANRDRDQYF. The CDR3 DNA follows: TGCAGTGCCAACCGGGACAGGGATCAGTATTTT.

The V call is TRBV28, the J call TRBJ2-7; 7 bases match TRBD2. Per germline, CDR1 MDHEN and CDR2 SYDVKM. CDR3 length: 16 amino acids. J lost 6 bases, V lost 1 base, and 12 bases had no gene match. The CDR3 DNA is TGTGCCAGCAGTTTATTTGCGGGAGCGTCCCCGGGCGAGCAGTACTTC. This gives the protein CASSLFAGASPGEQYF.

This chain connects TRBV30 to TRBJ2-2, with 10 bases that match TRBD1. Germline V gives CDR1 GTSNPN, CDR2 SVGIG (reference sequence). The J segment lost 4 bases and the V segment lost 8 bases, leaving 1 base of the junction unmatched. This CDR3 comprises 12 residues. The CDR3 loop reads CARTGGTGELFF. CDR3 sequence (DNA): TGTGCCAGGACAGGGGGCACCGGGGAGCTGTTTTTT. Based on the CDR3 plus reference TRBV30 and TRBJ2-2, the full variable domain is SQTIHQWPATLVQPVGSPLSLECTVEGTSNPNLYWYRQAAGRGLQLLFYSVGIGQISSEVPQNLSASRPQDRQFILSSKKLLLSDSGFYLCARTGGTGELFFGEGSRLTVL.

The chain is built from TRBV11-2 and TRBJ2-1, with TRBD2 identical over 7 bases. Germline CDR1 SGHAT, CDR2 FQNNGV. The CDR3 runs 15 residues. Unmatched junction bases numbered 5, after V lost 4 bases and J lost 2 bases. The CDR3 DNA reads as TGTGCCAGCAGCTCTAGCGGATCAACCTACAATGAGCAGTTCTTC. Translation: CASSSSGSTYNEQFF.

The rearrangement links TRBV19 to TRBJ1-1; possibly TRBD1 for D (5 bases). This CDR3 comprises 17 residues. The V end lost 1 base, the J end lost 4 bases, and 19 bases lay between the germline ends. CDR1 is LNHDA and CDR2 is SQIVND in the germline V gene (reference sequence). As DNA, the CDR3 is TGTGCCAGTAGTATAGGGTTCCCAGGGCCCATGAGCACTGAAGCTTTCTTT. It translates to CASSIGFPGPMSTEAFF.

This chain joins TRBV5-1 and TRBJ1-1, with D unclear. The CDR3 is made up of 15 amino acids. The ends were cut back, 3 bases at V and 4 bases at J, with 16 bases in the middle. Germline V gene sequence: CDR1 SGHRS, CDR2 YFSETQ. CDR3 nucleotides: TGCGCCAGCAGCTGCCGATCTCGAACGGGCACTGAAGCTTTCTTT. Translating it yields CASSCRSRTGTEAFF.

A single count supports this clone. This chain links TRBV4-1 with TRBJ2-1; 9 nucleotides line up with TRBD2. The CDR3 covers 16 residues. After removal of 0 bases from V and 4 bases from J, the junction contained 4 bases not matched to a gene. The germline gives CDR1 MGHRA, CDR2 YSYEKL. In DNA form, the CDR3 reads TGCGCCAGCAGCCAAGATTGGACTAGCGTGTACAATGAGCAGTTCTTC. This encodes CASSQDWTSVYNEQFF.

V usage is TRBV5-4 and J usage is TRBJ2-1, with 12 positions matching TRBD2. The CDR3 is 16 residues long. Germline trimming cut 2 bases from V and 7 bases from J; bases unmatched to any gene: 7. Germline CDR1 and CDR2: SGHNT and YYREEE (reference sequence). Here the CDR3 DNA reads TGTGCCAGCAGCTTAGATACTAGCGGGAGGATAAATGAGCAGTTCTTC. Its protein is CASSLDTSGRINEQFF.

This chain links TRBV25-1 with TRBJ2-3; no clear D gene. The ends were cut back, 1 base at V and 2 bases at J, with 10 bases in the middle. Germline V gene data show CDR1 as MGHDK and CDR2 as SYGVNS. This CDR3 has 15 amino acids. This CDR3 is CASSESRSFTDTQYF. CDR3 nucleotide sequence: TGTGCCAGCAGTGAATCGAGGTCTTTCACAGATACGCAGTATTTT.

This chain connects TRBV5-6 to TRBJ2-4, with 10 bases lining up with TRBD2. The CDR3 has 14 amino acids. J gave up 8 bases and V 7 bases, and 9 bases lay outside the gene matches. Germline CDR1 and CDR2: SGHDT and YYEEEE. The CDR3 nucleotides are TGTGCCAGCTCCAAATCCGGGACTAGCGACATTCAGTACTTC. This gives the protein CASSKSGTSDIQYF.

CDR3 region: CASRLAGWSYNEQFF. CDR3 sequence (DNA): TGTGCCAGCAGACTAGCGGGGTGGTCCTACAATGAGCAGTTCTTC. The V and J genes are TRBV6-1 and TRBJ2-1, with 10 bases aligning to TRBD2. V was clipped by 6 bases and J by 1 base; unmatched bases: 3. The V gene's germline CDR1 is MNHNS and CDR2 SASEGT. The CDR3 runs 15 residues.

The J gene is TRBJ1-1, the V gene TRBV9; D is ambiguous. This CDR3 region has 12 residues. CDR1 is SGDLS and CDR2 is YYNGEE in the germline V gene. The V and J ends lost 0 bases and 10 bases respectively, with 10 bases between them. CDR3 DNA: TGTGCCAGCAGCGTAGCGGAGGGTGCAGCTTTCTTT. Amino acid sequence: CASSVAEGAAFF.

The chain carries TRBV30 and TRBJ1-2; D call uncertain. Per germline, CDR1 GTSNPN and CDR2 SVGIG (reference sequence). Deletions cut 0 bases from V and 5 bases from J, with 7 bases between. This CDR3 has 12 residues. The CDR3 spells CAWSVLEYGYTF. The DNA for the CDR3 is TGTGCCTGGAGTGTACTGGAGTATGGCTACACCTTC.

The chain links TRBV15 to TRBJ2-5; no clear D gene. Germline CDR1 is LNHNV and CDR2 is YYDKDF (reference sequence). The CDR3 covers 12 residues. The germline V and J ends were trimmed by 1 base and 5 bases, with 5 bases remaining between them. CDR3 protein: CATSRGAETQYF. In DNA form, the CDR3 reads TGTGCCACCAGCAGAGGTGCGGAGACCCAGTACTTC.

The chain has TRBV5-1 and TRBJ2-7, with D unresolved. This CDR3 contains 14 residues. V was shortened by 0 bases and J by 0 bases, with 7 bases between the two germline ends. Germline CDR1 SGHRS, CDR2 YFSETQ. Here the CDR3 reads CASSLAKSSYEQYF. In DNA, the CDR3 is TGCGCCAGCAGCTTGGCGAAGAGCTCCTACGAGCAGTACTTC.

The V and J genes are TRBV6-5 and TRBJ1-1, with a possible D match to TRBD1 (5 bases). Trimming took 6 bases from V and 1 from J, leaving 12 bases between them. Germline V gene sequence: CDR1 MNHEY, CDR2 SVGAGI. This CDR3 has 14 amino acids. CDR3 in DNA: TGTGCCAGCAGAGGGGCGGCTGAGAACACTGAAGCTTTCTTT. Its protein product is CASRGAAENTEAFF.

The chain links TRBV7-2 to TRBJ2-1, with D possibly being TRBD1 (6 bases). Germline V gene sequence: CDR1 SGHTA, CDR2 FQGNSA. The length of the CDR3 is 13 residues. Trimming pared 1 base from V and 7 bases from J, leaving 8 bases between. The CDR3: CASSLDRVNEQFF. The CDR3 DNA reads as TGTGCCAGCAGCTTAGACAGGGTGAATGAGCAGTTCTTC.

The CDR3 DNA is TGTGCCAGCTCACCACCGAAGGGAGCTAACTATGGCTACACCTTC. The encoded protein is CASSPPKGANYGYTF. J is TRBJ1-2 and V is TRBV18, with unresolved D. The CDR3 length is 15 residues. CDR1 and CDR2 (germline): KGHSH, LQKENI. V lost 0 bases to trimming and J lost 0 bases, with 8 bases between them.

The V and J genes are TRBV10-1 and TRBJ2-7; D gene ambiguous. The germline CDR1 and CDR2 sequences are WNHNN and SYGVQD (reference sequence). Trimming took 4 bases from V and 0 from J, leaving 7 bases between them. The CDR3 is 13 residues long. The CDR3: CASSGPDSYEQYF. CDR3 sequence (DNA): TGCGCCAGCAGTGGGCCCGACTCCTACGAGCAGTACTTC.

This clone was seen only once. The CDR3 spells CASIEGAYGYTF. The CDR3 region has the DNA TGTGCCAGCATTGAGGGGGCCTATGGCTACACCTTC. The gene calls are TRBV2 and TRBJ1-2, with 7 bases matching TRBD1. V lost 7 bases, J lost 4 bases, and 3 bases stayed unmatched. Germline-derived CDR1 and CDR2 are SNHLY and FYNNEI. The CDR3 sequence is 12 residues long.

CDR3: CASSLRGRALYGYTF. CDR3 nucleotides: TGTGCCAGCAGCTTGCGCGGCAGGGCTCTCTATGGCTACACCTTC. The genes are TRBV5-4 and TRBJ1-2; a weak D match, TRBD1 (5 bases). CDR1 is SGHNT, CDR2 YYREEE, per germline (reference sequence). Trimming took off 1 base at V and 4 bases at J, with 14 bases between the two ends. CDR3 size: 15 residues.